These 5 T cell receptor beta chains were sequenced from one sample in a study of tissue T cells after allogeneic stem cell transplantation. Stated time point: mouse harvest day 7 after allogeneic transplant. Each mouse received 10^7 T-cell-depleted marrow cells plus 10^6 splenic CD5+ T cells by tail vein. Only in-frame clones appear in the TCRdb table, and some are missing; sequencing was by immunoSEQ multiplex PCR. This repertoire shows over 5,500 clones, about 50% found once; its top ten account for 3.8%. The sequencing sample was made of gut tissue. The source is a female BALB/c mouse given C57BL/6 T cells with graft-versus-host disease after an allogeneic hematopoietic cell transplant.

This clone occurred a few times. Gene names follow the mouse nomenclature. Sequencing ends 1 residue short of the CDR3 end; the germline J gene provides the rest. The chain couples TRBV16 to TRBJ2-7; TRBD1 might be the D (5 bases). The CDR3 consists of 13 residues. The V and J ends lost 2 bases and 2 bases respectively, with 7 bases between them. Germline V lookup: CDR1 SGHSA, CDR2 FRNQAP. CDR3 protein: CASSLQGPYEQYF. The CDR3 DNA, read in part, is TGTGCAAGCAGCTTACAGGGCCCCTATGAACAGTAC.

This clone came up a few times. Gene names are mouse gene names. The read halts 1 residue ahead of the CDR3 end, with the missing end drawn from the germline J gene. The chain carries TRBV26 and TRBJ1-1; D is unresolved. Trimming stripped 1 base from V and 0 bases from J, with 6 bases between. The germline V gene has CDR1 KGHPV and CDR2 FQNQEV (reference sequence). CDR3 length equals 14 residues. The CDR3 bases that were read are TGTGCCAGCAGTCTGTGGCAGTCAAACACAGAAGTCTTC. Its protein product is CASSLWQSNTEVF. The CDR3 as a whole reads CASSLWQSNTEVFF.

Points on this clone: These gene names are mouse names. With the read ending 1 residue before the CDR3 end, the germline J gene is used to fill in that end. This chain links TRBV23 with TRBJ1-1. The CDR3 covers 10 residues. CDR1 is KGHTA, CDR2 FQNQQP, per germline. CDR3 DNA, as far as it was read: TGCTCCAGCAGTCAAACAGAAGTCTTC. Protein sequence: CSSSQTEVF. The whole CDR3 protein is CSSSQTEVFF.

As regards this clone: The gene names given are mouse names. The missing CDR3 end, 1 residue past where the read stops, is filled in from the germline J gene. The J gene is TRBJ1-5, the V gene TRBV23; TRBD1 is the table's D call and was not checked against the DNA. CDR3 length: 13 amino acids. CDR1 is KGHTA and CDR2 is FQNQQP in the germline V gene. This chain's CDR3 is CSSSQNSNQAPLF. CDR3 bases read: TGCTCCAGCAGTCAGAACAGTAACCAGGCTCCGCTT. The full variable domain, its missing parts supplied by reference TRBV23 and TRBJ1-5, is DAAVTQKPRYLIKMKGQEAEMKCIPEKGHTAVFWYQQKQSKELKFLIYFQNQQPLDQIDMVKERFSAVCPSSSLCSLGIRTCEAEDSALYLCSSSQNSNQAPLFGEGTRLSVL.

The table lists this clone with a count of one. Each gene name is a mouse one. The sequenced fragment ends 1 residue before the CDR3 boundary, so the rest is inferred from the germline J gene. The chain is built from TRBV23 and TRBJ2-5. The CDR3 loop spans 15 amino acids. The V gene's germline CDR1 is KGHTA and CDR2 FQNQQP. The CDR3: CSSSQSAGYQDTQYF. CDR3 DNA (partial): TGCTCCAGCAGTCAATCGGCGGGATACCAAGACACCCAGTAC. Variable domain in full (rest from reference TRBV23 and TRBJ2-5): DAAVTQKPRYLIKMKGQEAEMKCIPEKGHTAVFWYQQKQSKELKFLIYFQNQQPLDQIDMVKERFSAVCPSSSLCSLGIRTCEAEDSALYLCSSSQSAGYQDTQYFGPGTRLLVL.